The rows below give T cell receptor beta chains drawn from one sample of a study of T cell responses to AZD1222 COVID-19 vaccine. The protocol was immunoSEQ multiplex PCR, while the TCRdb copy is restricted to in-frame clones and leaves out a portion. The table lists approximately 100,000 clones, around nine tenths of them singletons. Sequencing used peripheral blood, obtained on day 0 of AZD1222 vaccination. These receptors were taken from an adult in good health. Both conserved end residues are part of each CDR3. A D gene is named only where the DNA matches it firmly. For some rows the clone size is stated as once, few or many, or as a class when expanded; others skip it.

d_gene: .
v_gene: TRBV28
j_gene: TRBJ2-1
abundance: .
len: 14
CDR3nt: TGTGCCAGCAGTCCCCATCCCTACAACAATGAGCAGTTCTTC
CDR3aa: CASSPHPYNNEQFF

d_gene: .
v_gene: TRBV7-9
j_gene: TRBJ1-2
abundance: .
len: 14
CDR3nt: TGTGCCAGCAGCTTCGGGGGAACTAACTATGGCTACACCTTC
CDR3aa: CASSFGGTNYGYTF

d_gene: .
v_gene: TRBV7-3
j_gene: TRBJ2-3
abundance: .
len: 13
CDR3nt: TGTGCCAGCAGCTTGGCTTACACAGATACGCAGTATTTT
CDR3aa: CASSLAYTDTQYF

d_gene: TRBD1
v_gene: TRBV2
j_gene: TRBJ2-2
abundance: .
len: 14
CDR3nt: TGTGCCAGCACCGGGACAGGGGACACCGGGGAGCTGTTTTTT
CDR3aa: CASTGTGDTGELFF

d_gene: TRBD1
v_gene: TRBV6-5
j_gene: TRBJ1-2
abundance: .
len: 14
CDR3nt: TGTGCCAGCAGTTCCGACAGGGACGGTTATGGCTACACCTTC
CDR3aa: CASSSDRDGYGYTF

d_gene: .
v_gene: TRBV29-1
j_gene: TRBJ1-2
abundance: .
len: 12
CDR3nt: TGCAGCGTTGTTCCCCCCGGTCCTGGCTACACCTTC
CDR3aa: CSVVPPGPGYTF

d_gene: .
v_gene: TRBV19
j_gene: TRBJ2-1
abundance: .
len: 14
CDR3nt: TGTGCCAGTAAAGGAGGGGCCTCCTACAATGAGCAGTTCTTC
CDR3aa: CASKGGASYNEQFF

d_gene: .
v_gene: TRBV18
j_gene: TRBJ2-4
abundance: .
len: 16
CDR3nt: TGTGCCAGCTCACCACCCGACGGGTTAGCCAAAAACATTCAGTACTTC
CDR3aa: CASSPPDGLAKNIQYF

d_gene: .
v_gene: TRBV9
j_gene: TRBJ2-3
abundance: .
len: 15
CDR3nt: TGTGCCAGCAGCCCGGAGGGAGTGGGCACAGATACGCAGTATTTT
CDR3aa: CASSPEGVGTDTQYF

d_gene: .
v_gene: TRBV3-1/TRBV3-2
j_gene: TRBJ1-1
abundance: .
len: 14
CDR3nt: TGTGCCAGCAGCCCGAGGGCAGGGAACACTGAAGCTTTCTTT
CDR3aa: CASSPRAGNTEAFF

d_gene: TRBD1
v_gene: TRBV19
j_gene: TRBJ2-1
abundance: .
len: 13
CDR3nt: TGTGCCAGTAGTATCACAGGGGGCGATGAGCAGTTCTTC
CDR3aa: CASSITGGDEQFF

d_gene: .
v_gene: TRBV28
j_gene: TRBJ2-7
abundance: .
len: 14
CDR3nt: TGTGCCAGCAGACGGGACACTTGGGGCTACGAGCAGTACTTC
CDR3aa: CASRRDTWGYEQYF

d_gene: TRBD2
v_gene: TRBV11-3
j_gene: TRBJ2-1
abundance: .
len: 17
CDR3nt: TGTGCCAGCAGCTTAGGGCGAACTAGCGGGGGTAACAATGAGCAGTTCTTC
CDR3aa: CASSLGRTSGGNNEQFF

d_gene: .
v_gene: TRBV5-4
j_gene: TRBJ2-2
abundance: .
len: 15
CDR3nt: TGTGCCAGTTCTGGACTCCGAGGCAACACCGGGGAGCTGTTTTTT
CDR3aa: CASSGLRGNTGELFF

d_gene: .
v_gene: TRBV4-2
j_gene: TRBJ2-2
abundance: .
len: 17
CDR3nt: TGTGCCAGCAGCCAAGATCTTGTGACAGGGAACACCGGGGAGCTGTTTTTT
CDR3aa: CASSQDLVTGNTGELFF

d_gene: .
v_gene: TRBV30
j_gene: TRBJ1-6
abundance: .
len: 14
CDR3nt: TGTGCCTGGAGCCTAAACACTAACGATTCACCCCTCCACTTT
CDR3aa: CAWSLNTNDSPLHF

d_gene: .
v_gene: TRBV19
j_gene: TRBJ1-5
abundance: .
len: 13
CDR3nt: TGTGCCTCATCGACGGGACCTGTTCAGCCCCAGCATTTT
CDR3aa: CASSTGPVQPQHF

d_gene: .
v_gene: TRBV13
j_gene: TRBJ1-4
abundance: many
len: 15
CDR3nt: TGTGCCAGCAGCTTAGCCCAATCAACTAATGAAAAACTGTTTTTT
CDR3aa: CASSLAQSTNEKLFF

d_gene: .
v_gene: TRBV3-1/TRBV3-2
j_gene: TRBJ1-2
abundance: .
len: 13
CDR3nt: TGTGCCAGCAGCCAAGAAGGGACTTATGGCTACACCTTC
CDR3aa: CASSQEGTYGYTF

d_gene: TRBD1
v_gene: TRBV19
j_gene: TRBJ2-1
abundance: .
len: 15
CDR3nt: TGTGCCAGTAGTATGATACAGGGGGTACGAAGTGAGCAGTTCTTC
CDR3aa: CASSMIQGVRSEQFF

d_gene: .
v_gene: TRBV7-9
j_gene: TRBJ1-6
abundance: .
len: 13
CDR3nt: TGTGCCAGCAGCTCCCAGGTTCGATCACCCCTCCACTTT
CDR3aa: CASSSQVRSPLHF

d_gene: .
v_gene: TRBV27
j_gene: TRBJ2-1
abundance: .
len: 15
CDR3nt: TGTGCCAGCAGTACACGACTGGCCTCCTACAATGAGCAGTTCTTC
CDR3aa: CASSTRLASYNEQFF

d_gene: .
v_gene: TRBV15
j_gene: TRBJ1-2
abundance: .
len: 15
CDR3nt: TGTGCCACCAGCAGAGCCGGGGGAGGGACCTATGGCTACACCTTC
CDR3aa: CATSRAGGGTYGYTF

d_gene: TRBD1
v_gene: TRBV7-9
j_gene: TRBJ2-4
abundance: .
len: 13
CDR3nt: TGTGCCAGCAGTGGACAGGGGGCAAACATTCAGTACTTC
CDR3aa: CASSGQGANIQYF

d_gene: .
v_gene: TRBV30
j_gene: TRBJ1-2
abundance: .
len: 13
CDR3nt: TGTGCCTGGAACGCAGGGTACGGCTATGGCTACACCTTC
CDR3aa: CAWNAGYGYGYTF

d_gene: TRBD1
v_gene: TRBV29-1
j_gene: TRBJ2-3
abundance: .
len: 16
CDR3nt: TGCAGCGTTGAAGATGCCCGACAGGGGGGAGGAGATACGCAGTATTTT
CDR3aa: CSVEDARQGGGDTQYF

d_gene: .
v_gene: TRBV28
j_gene: TRBJ1-1
abundance: .
len: 13
CDR3nt: TGTGCCAGCAGCCTGGACGGTGGCACTGAAGCTTTCTTT
CDR3aa: CASSLDGGTEAFF

d_gene: .
v_gene: TRBV24-1
j_gene: TRBJ2-7
abundance: .
len: 13
CDR3nt: TGTGCCACCAGTGACTGGGACGGGTACGAGCAGTACTTC
CDR3aa: CATSDWDGYEQYF

d_gene: .
v_gene: TRBV28
j_gene: TRBJ2-7
abundance: .
len: 12
CDR3nt: TGTGCCAGCAGTGCCGACAAGAGCGAGCAGTACTTC
CDR3aa: CASSADKSEQYF

d_gene: .
v_gene: TRBV20-1
j_gene: TRBJ1-5
abundance: .
len: 12
CDR3nt: TGCAGTGCTAGTGCCCCCAATCAGCCCCAGCATTTT
CDR3aa: CSASAPNQPQHF

d_gene: .
v_gene: TRBV29-1
j_gene: TRBJ2-1
abundance: .
len: 13
CDR3nt: TGCAGCGTTGAAGGTGGGGGGGCCAATGAGCAGTTCTTC
CDR3aa: CSVEGGGANEQFF

d_gene: TRBD1
v_gene: TRBV11-3
j_gene: TRBJ2-6
abundance: .
len: 17
CDR3nt: TGTGCCAGCAGCCCCGGGACAGGAGTCTCTGGGGCCAACGTCCTGACTTTC
CDR3aa: CASSPGTGVSGANVLTF

d_gene: TRBD1
v_gene: TRBV19
j_gene: TRBJ1-4
abundance: .
len: 15
CDR3nt: TGTGCCAGTAGTATTGGGACAGGGAGTAATGAAAAACTGTTTTTT
CDR3aa: CASSIGTGSNEKLFF

d_gene: TRBD2
v_gene: TRBV10-2
j_gene: TRBJ2-1
abundance: .
len: 17
CDR3nt: TGCGCCAGCAAAGAGTCTAGCGGGGGGAGCTCCTACAATGAGCAGTTCTTC
CDR3aa: CASKESSGGSSYNEQFF

d_gene: .
v_gene: TRBV6-5
j_gene: TRBJ1-1
abundance: .
len: 13
CDR3nt: TGTGCCAGCAGTTTGATCAGGAACACTGAAGCTTTCTTT
CDR3aa: CASSLIRNTEAFF

d_gene: .
v_gene: TRBV18
j_gene: TRBJ1-1
abundance: .
len: 16
CDR3nt: TGTGCCAGCTCACCCCAGGGAAGCGGGTTGAACACTGAAGCTTTCTTT
CDR3aa: CASSPQGSGLNTEAFF

d_gene: .
v_gene: TRBV11-3
j_gene: TRBJ2-4
abundance: .
len: 15
CDR3nt: TGTGCCAGCAGCTTAGGAGCAGGGGATGGTAACATTCAGTACTTC
CDR3aa: CASSLGAGDGNIQYF

d_gene: .
v_gene: TRBV7-9
j_gene: TRBJ1-1
abundance: .
len: 14
CDR3nt: TGTGCCAGCAGCTATGACAGTTCGAACACTGAAGCTTTCTTT
CDR3aa: CASSYDSSNTEAFF

d_gene: .
v_gene: TRBV29-1
j_gene: TRBJ2-4
abundance: .
len: 11
CDR3nt: TGCAGCCTGGTGTGGGCCGGGATTCAGTACTTC
CDR3aa: CSLVWAGIQYF

d_gene: .
v_gene: TRBV28
j_gene: TRBJ1-2
abundance: .
len: 14
CDR3nt: TGTGCCAGCAGTTCGTCTGAGGGATCGGGAGGCTACACCTTC
CDR3aa: CASSSSEGSGGYTF

d_gene: TRBD2
v_gene: TRBV4-1
j_gene: TRBJ2-5
abundance: once
len: 18
CDR3nt: TGCGCCAGCAGCCAACGAGGAGCTAGCGGGGGCCAACAAGAGACCCAGTACTTC
CDR3aa: CASSQRGASGGQQETQYF

d_gene: .
v_gene: TRBV30
j_gene: TRBJ1-4
abundance: .
len: 13
CDR3nt: TGTGCCTGGAGGACAGGCCCTTTTGAAAAACTGTTTTTT
CDR3aa: CAWRTGPFEKLFF

d_gene: TRBD1
v_gene: TRBV27
j_gene: TRBJ1-1
abundance: .
len: 17
CDR3nt: TGTGCCAGCAGCCCTAACAGGGGAATGGCGAGGAACACTGAAGCTTTCTTT
CDR3aa: CASSPNRGMARNTEAFF

d_gene: TRBD1
v_gene: TRBV29-1
j_gene: TRBJ2-6
abundance: .
len: 19
CDR3nt: TGCAGCGTTGGGGGGGCGACAGGGGTTACTCGCGGTGGGGCCAACGTCCTGACTTTC
CDR3aa: CSVGGATGVTRGGANVLTF

d_gene: TRBD2
v_gene: TRBV2
j_gene: TRBJ2-5
abundance: .
len: 15
CDR3nt: TGTGCCAGCAGTGCCATACGGGGGGGCACGGAGACCCAGTACTTC
CDR3aa: CASSAIRGGTETQYF

d_gene: TRBD1
v_gene: TRBV5-6
j_gene: TRBJ1-6
abundance: .
len: 13
CDR3nt: TGTGCCAGGACGACAGGGCGTAATTCACCCCTCCACTTT
CDR3aa: CARTTGRNSPLHF

d_gene: TRBD1
v_gene: TRBV28
j_gene: TRBJ1-6
abundance: .
len: 15
CDR3nt: TGTGCCAGCAGTTTTCCTAGGGGGCCACATTCACCCCTCCACTTT
CDR3aa: CASSFPRGPHSPLHF

d_gene: .
v_gene: TRBV30
j_gene: TRBJ1-1
abundance: .
len: 13
CDR3nt: TGTGCCTGGTCCGGAGAGTTGGAGACTGAAGCTTTCTTT
CDR3aa: CAWSGELETEAFF

d_gene: .
v_gene: TRBV20-1
j_gene: TRBJ2-1
abundance: once
len: 12
CDR3nt: TGCAGTGCTAGTGTGGGGATTAATGAGCAGTTCTTC
CDR3aa: CSASVGINEQFF

d_gene: TRBD2
v_gene: TRBV7-9
j_gene: TRBJ2-3
abundance: .
len: 14
CDR3nt: TGTGCCAGCACAACTAGCGGGGAACCCGATACGCAGTATTTT
CDR3aa: CASTTSGEPDTQYF

d_gene: .
v_gene: TRBV6-1
j_gene: TRBJ1-1
abundance: .
len: 13
CDR3nt: TGTGCCAGCAGTGAAAAAAGGGGTAGGGAAGCTTTCTTT
CDR3aa: CASSEKRGREAFF

d_gene: .
v_gene: TRBV5-6
j_gene: TRBJ2-6
abundance: .
len: 15
CDR3nt: TGTGCCAGCAGCCTTGGACGCTCTGGGGCCAACGTCCTGACTTTC
CDR3aa: CASSLGRSGANVLTF

d_gene: TRBD2
v_gene: TRBV2
j_gene: TRBJ2-1
abundance: few
len: 12
CDR3nt: TGTGCCAGCCGACTAGCGGGCAATGAGCAGTTCTTC
CDR3aa: CASRLAGNEQFF

d_gene: .
v_gene: TRBV5-1
j_gene: TRBJ1-2
abundance: once
len: 14
CDR3nt: TGCGCCAGCAGCTTGCCACAGGGAGAGAATGGCTACACCTTC
CDR3aa: CASSLPQGENGYTF

d_gene: .
v_gene: TRBV23-1
j_gene: TRBJ1-5
abundance: .
len: 18
CDR3nt: TGCGCCAGCAGTCGTCGGACACGTCCTGGCCCTAGCAATCAGCCCCAGCATTTT
CDR3aa: CASSRRTRPGPSNQPQHF

d_gene: .
v_gene: TRBV12-3/TRBV12-4
j_gene: TRBJ2-1
abundance: .
len: 11
CDR3nt: TGTGCCAGCAGTCAATACAATGAGCAGTTCTTC
CDR3aa: CASSQYNEQFF

d_gene: TRBD1
v_gene: TRBV7-6
j_gene: TRBJ1-2
abundance: few
len: 13
CDR3nt: TGTGCCAGCAGTATGGAGGGGGCGCGGGGCTACACCTTC
CDR3aa: CASSMEGARGYTF

d_gene: .
v_gene: TRBV30
j_gene: TRBJ1-5
abundance: .
len: 17
CDR3nt: TGTGCCTGGAGTGTACCCCCGGGAGGGCCTTTATTTCAGCCCCAGCATTTT
CDR3aa: CAWSVPPGGPLFQPQHF